This is a list of T cell receptor beta chains from one sample in a study of blood T cell repertoires in COVID-19. TCRdb's table, derived via immunoSEQ multiplex PCR, lists solely in-frame clones and lacks some. Of about 330,000 clones in the sample, roughly 89% were seen once. Sample: peripheral blood. Receptors were obtained from a man aged 25-40 years with COVID-19, enrolled during active disease. CDR3s include the opening cysteine and the closing phenylalanine or tryptophan. D genes are given only for firm matches. Clone size is given for some rows only: seen once, a few or many times, or a class if the clone is expanded.

TRBJ2-7	.	TRBD1	14	TRBV5-1	TGCGCCAGCAGCTTGGTCGGGACAGTCTACGAGCAGTACTTC	CASSLVGTVYEQYF
TRBJ2-4	.	.	17	TRBV19	TGTGCCAGTAGCCGATCCAGCGGAGTCCCTTCCAAAAACATTCAGTACTTC	CASSRSSGVPSKNIQYF
TRBJ2-1	.	TRBD2	15	TRBV7-9	TGTGCCAGCAGCTCCGGGACTAGGAGTTACAATGAGCAGTTCTTC	CASSSGTRSYNEQFF
TRBJ2-3	.	.	12	TRBV11-2	TGTGCCAGCAGCTCCTTTACAGATACGCAGTATTTT	CASSSFTDTQYF
TRBJ2-1	.	.	17	TRBV4-2	TGTGCCAGCAGCCAAGAGGGCTACACGAGCTCCTACAATGAGCAGTTCTTC	CASSQEGYTSSYNEQFF
TRBJ1-4	.	.	15	TRBV2	TGTGCCAGCAGTCCCAACAGTGCAACTAATGAAAAACTGTTTTTT	CASSPNSATNEKLFF
TRBJ2-1	.	.	14	TRBV6-5	TGTGCCAGCAGTTCCCCCCAGAGGCACAATGAGCAGTTCTTC	CASSSPQRHNEQFF
TRBJ2-3	.	TRBD1	16	TRBV18	TGTGCCAGCTCATCAGGAACCGGGACAGCTGCCGCTACGCAGTATTTT	CASSSGTGTAAATQYF
TRBJ2-2	once	.	16	TRBV5-1	TGCGCCAGCAGCTTGGTGGCACTAGGGAACACCGGGGAGCTGTTTTTT	CASSLVALGNTGELFF
TRBJ2-1	once	TRBD2	17	TRBV6-2/TRBV6-3	TGTGCCAGCAGTTCGGGACTAGCGGGAAAAGACTACAATGAGCAGTTCTTC	CASSSGLAGKDYNEQFF
TRBJ1-1	.	.	12	TRBV5-1	TGCGCCAGCAGCCTACAAGACTCTGAAGCTTTCTTT	CASSLQDSEAFF
TRBJ1-2	.	.	12	TRBV4-1	TGCGCCAGCAGCCAAGAGACAGGATTGTACACCTTC	CASSQETGLYTF
TRBJ2-7	.	TRBD1	14	TRBV5-1	TGCGCCAGCAGTTACGCAGGGGGATTAGAAGAGCAGTACTTC	CASSYAGGLEEQYF
TRBJ1-2	.	.	14	TRBV28	TGTGCCAGCAGCTACCCGACAGGCTTCTTTGGCTACACCTTC	CASSYPTGFFGYTF
TRBJ1-1	.	.	14	TRBV9	TGTGCCAGCAGGGAACAGGGTGTGAACACTGAAGCTTTCTTT	CASREQGVNTEAFF
TRBJ2-3	.	TRBD2	20	TRBV3-1/TRBV3-2	TGTGCCAGCAGCCAAGATCTAACCGGACTAGCGGGAGGGCTGAAAGATACGCAGTATTTT	CASSQDLTGLAGGLKDTQYF
TRBJ2-3	.	TRBD2	17	TRBV4-2	TGTGCCAGCAGCCAAGGACTAGCGGGAGAAATTGCAGATACGCAGTATTTT	CASSQGLAGEIADTQYF
TRBJ1-3	.	TRBD1	14	TRBV7-3	TGTGCCAGCAGCCGAGGGGGCAGTGGAAACACCATATATTTT	CASSRGGSGNTIYF
TRBJ2-5	.	.	13	TRBV7-3	TGTGCCAGCAGCTTTTCGAGATCGGAGACCCAGTACTTC	CASSFSRSETQYF
TRBJ2-7	.	TRBD2	15	TRBV19	TGTGCCAGTAGTACGGGGACTAGCGGGATCTACGAGCAGTACTTC	CASSTGTSGIYEQYF
TRBJ2-3	.	.	16	TRBV10-3	TGTGCCATCAGTGGTGTAACGGGGGGCCTCACAGATACGCAGTATTTT	CAISGVTGGLTDTQYF
TRBJ2-3	.	.	14	TRBV5-4	TGTGCCAGCAGCTTGGGGGGGGGCACAGATACGCAGTATTTT	CASSLGGGTDTQYF
TRBJ2-5	.	TRBD2	15	TRBV3-1/TRBV3-2	TGTGCCAGCAGCGACTGGACTAGCGGGACGGAGACCCAGTACTTC	CASSDWTSGTETQYF
TRBJ2-7	.	TRBD1	15	TRBV5-1	TGCGCCAGCAGACCCCAAGCAGGGGGCACCTACGAGCAGTACTTC	CASRPQAGGTYEQYF
TRBJ2-7	.	TRBD1	16	TRBV30	TGTGCCTGGAGTGTATCGCGGACAGGGGGTGGGGGCGAGCAGTACTTC	CAWSVSRTGGGGEQYF
TRBJ1-2	.	.	14	TRBV6-1	TGTGCCAGCAGTGAGGGCAGGTCGCTATATGGCTACACCTTC	CASSEGRSLYGYTF
TRBJ2-2	.	TRBD2	17	TRBV3-1/TRBV3-2	TGTGCCAGCAGCCGGGGACTAGCGGGAAGACCGGCCGGGGAGCTGTTTTTT	CASSRGLAGRPAGELFF
TRBJ2-3	.	TRBD1	15	TRBV6-4	TGTGCCAGCAGTGCCGGGACAGGGACCACAGATACGCAGTATTTT	CASSAGTGTTDTQYF
TRBJ1-5	once	.	15	TRBV28	TGTGCCAGCAAGCTCAGGGGAAATAGCAATCAGCCCCAGCATTTT	CASKLRGNSNQPQHF
TRBJ2-7	.	TRBD2	15	TRBV13	TGTGCCAGCGTCGAACGGGGGGGAAGCTCCTACGAGCAGTACTTC	CASVERGGSSYEQYF
TRBJ2-1	.	.	17	TRBV14	TGTGCCAGCAGCCAAGATCTAAGCTTTTTCGGAGGAAATGAGCAGTTCTTC	CASSQDLSFFGGNEQFF
TRBJ2-5	.	TRBD2	15	TRBV5-4	TGTGCCAGCAGTTCTAGCGGGGGGACTCAAGAGACCCAGTACTTC	CASSSSGGTQETQYF
TRBJ1-4	.	.	16	TRBV19	TGTGCCAGTAGTCCCCAAAGAGGAGGGGAGAGCGAAAAACTGTTTTTT	CASSPQRGGESEKLFF